This entry lists 25 T cell receptor beta chains sequenced from one sample in a study of kidney transplant recipient with SARS-CoV-2 infection. TCRdb used MiXCR to reprocess the reads, holding one entry per CDR3 protein. Counted here are fewer than 250,000 distinct CDR3 sequences, 29% occurring once; the ten biggest clones make up 7% to 8%. The sequencing here drew on a blood sample, taken at baseline and between days 110 and 120 from a kidney transplant recipient. The receptor source for this set is a male patient aged 30 to 40 who had COVID-19 and was a kidney transplant recipient. T cells may partly derive from the graft donor.

The chain employs TRBV12-3 or TRBV12-4 and TRBJ1-2; D gene uncertain. V was cut by 5 bases and J by 4 bases, with 23 bases left in between. The CDR3 has 17 residues. The CDR3 reads CASSRTSSFRRTYGYTF. The CDR3 bases are TGTGCCAGCAGTCGAACTAGCAGCTTCCGAAGGACCTATGGCTACACCTTC.

This clonotype was observed many times. In DNA form, the CDR3 reads TGTGCCAGCAGCCGGACTAGCGGGATCACCGGGGAGCTGTTTTTT. Translating it yields CASSRTSGITGELFF. The V and J genes are TRBV11-2 and TRBJ2-2, with 12 nucleotides matching TRBD2. Germline CDR1 and CDR2: SGHAT and FQNNGV. V lost 5 bases and J lost 4; bases outside the gene matches: 2. The CDR3 has 15 amino acids.

This clonotype was recorded at least ten times. The chain employs TRBV20-1 and TRBJ1-3, with a possible D match to TRBD1 (5 bases). The V end lost 0 bases, the J end lost 7 bases, and 13 bases lay between the germline ends. The CDR3 extends over 14 amino acids. The germline V gene has CDR1 DFQATT and CDR2 SNEGSKA (reference sequence). This CDR3 is CSARDRAGWNTIYF. The CDR3 DNA sequence: TGCAGTGCTAGAGATCGCGCAGGGTGGAACACCATATATTTT.

The chain is built from TRBV20-1 and TRBJ1-2; D is perhaps TRBD1 (5 bases). The CDR3 consists of 16 residues. From germline, CDR1 is DFQATT and CDR2 SNEGSKA (reference sequence). With 1 base removed from V and 3 bases from J, the gap between germline ends came to 18 bases. This CDR3 reads CSARVQPQWGDYGYTF. The CDR3 bases are TGCAGTGCTAGAGTACAGCCCCAGTGGGGGGACTATGGCTACACCTTC.

Ten or more counts support this clonotype. The CDR3 DNA follows: TGTGCCAGCAGCGGGGGTGTGGGTGCTTCTGGAAACACCATATATTTT. Amino acids: CASSGGVGASGNTIYF. The J gene is TRBJ1-3, the V gene TRBV9; D not resolved. The CDR3 is 16 residues long. Germline CDR1 SGDLS, CDR2 YYNGEE. Deletions cut 3 bases from V and 1 base from J, with 14 bases between.

This clonotype has at least ten counts. The rearrangement uses TRBV19 and TRBJ2-2; 7 bases align to TRBD2. The CDR3 spans 15 residues. With V trimmed by 6 bases and J by 5 bases, 9 bases remained unmatched. Germline CDR1 and CDR2: LNHDA and SQIVND (reference sequence). CDR3 in DNA: TGTGCCAGTAGGGGCGGGAGCCGCGTAACCGGGGAGCTGTTTTTT. As protein: CASRGGSRVTGELFF.

This clonotype was seen at least ten times. The chain carries TRBV7-8 and TRBJ1-1, with unresolved D. CDR3 length: 14 residues. Between the trimmed V and J ends, which lost 0 bases and 1 base, there was a span of 6 bases. From germline, CDR1 is SGHVS and CDR2 FQNEAQ. CDR3 amino acids: CASSLARKNTEAFF. The CDR3 DNA follows: TGTGCCAGCAGCTTAGCTCGGAAGAACACTGAAGCTTTCTTT.

This clonotype has at least ten counts. CDR3 residues: CASSINSHEGKTYGYTF. CDR3 bases: TGTGCCAGCAGCATCAATAGTCACGAGGGAAAGACCTATGGCTACACCTTC. The chain combines TRBV7-1 with TRBJ1-2; no definite D call. TRBV7-1 counts as an open reading frame of uncertain function. The CDR3 is made up of 17 amino acids. The germline V and J ends were trimmed by 5 bases and 4 bases, with 23 bases remaining between them.

The gene calls are TRBV6-9 and TRBJ1-2; D gene uncertain. CDR3 length equals 17 residues. V gave up 5 bases and J gave up 4 bases, with 23 bases separating them. Germline V gene sequence: CDR1 MNHGY, CDR2 SVAAGI. CDR3 bases: TGTGCCAGCAGTCCCGGAATGCCTCACGGAAAGACCTATGGCTACACCTTC. The encoded protein is CASSPGMPHGKTYGYTF.

This clonotype was found many times. The rearrangement links TRBV14 to TRBJ2-2; a possible D gene is TRBD2 (6 bases). This CDR3 region has 14 residues. V was pared by 6 bases and J by 5 bases, with 13 bases between. In germline, CDR1 is SGHDN, CDR2 FVKESK. The CDR3 coding sequence is TGTGCCAGCAGTTGGGGACTGGAGACCGGGGAGCTGTTTTTT. Translating gives CASSWGLETGELFF. Filled out from reference TRBV14 and TRBJ2-2, the complete variable domain reads EAGVTQFPSHSVIEKGQTVTLRCDPISGHDNLYWYRRVMGKEIKFLLHFVKESKQDESGMPNNRFLAERTGGTYSTLKVQPAELEDSGVYFCASSWGLETGELFFGEGSRLTVL.

This clonotype was seen only a few times. The genes are TRBV19 and TRBJ2-3; D remains unclear. The V gene lost 3 bases and the J gene lost 6 bases, with 4 bases spanning the gap. The CDR3 length is 11 residues. Per germline, CDR1 LNHDA and CDR2 SQIVND (reference sequence). The CDR3 coding sequence is TGTGCCAGTAGTATCATGGATACGCAGTATTTT. The encoded protein is CASSIMDTQYF.

The genes are TRBV21-1 and TRBJ2-3. TRBV21-1 is listed as a pseudogene. This CDR3 comprises 17 residues. DNA of the CDR3: TGTGCCGGCAGCTCGTCGGTAGCTACAGTCATGCAAGATACGCAGTATTTT. Amino acids: CAGSSSVATVMQDTQYF.

On this clonotype: This may be a read error, as it is one base from a much larger clone. The V gene is TRBV3-1, the J gene TRBJ1-1; the D is unclear. The CDR3 sequence is 13 residues long. Germline CDR1 is LGHDT and CDR2 is YNNKEL (reference sequence). DNA for the CDR3: TGTGCCAGCAGCCAGCAGCCGAACATTGAAGCTTTCTTT. The encoded protein is CASSQQPNIEAFF.

This clonotype was picked up a small number of times. This chain links TRBV5-4 with TRBJ2-3, with 8 nucleotides matching TRBD2. The CDR3 runs 15 residues. Trimming at V came to 2 bases and at J to 10 bases, leaving 12 bases not matched to a gene. Per the germline V gene, CDR1 is SGHNT and CDR2 is YYREEE (reference sequence). CDR3 sequence (DNA): TGTGCCAGCAGCTTAGGGACCAACGGGGGGGGACCGCAGTATTTT. It codes for CASSLGTNGGGPQYF.

This clonotype was picked up many times. The V call is TRBV7-4, the J call TRBJ1-2, with no clear D. Trimming removed 5 bases at V and 4 bases at J, with 23 bases between. The CDR3 length is 17 residues. Germline V lookup: CDR1 SGHVT, CDR2 SQSDAQ. CDR3 residues: CASSTTRSARKTYGYTF. For the CDR3, the DNA is TGTGCCAGCAGCACCACTCGTTCAGCTCGAAAGACCTATGGCTACACCTTC.

As regards this clonotype: This may come from a read error, since a much larger clone is one base off. DNA of the CDR3: TGTGCCAGTAATCCACAGGGACAGGGGGACTATAGCTACACCTTC. This encodes CASNPQGQGDYSYTF. V gene TRBV19 combines with J gene TRBJ1-2; TRBD1 matches 11 bases. The V gene's germline CDR1 is LNHDA and CDR2 SQIVND (reference sequence). The CDR3 length is 15 residues.

In this sample, this clonotype turned up many times. The chain links TRBV10-3 to TRBJ1-4, with TRBD1 matching 8 bases. J gave up 5 bases and V 0 bases, and 2 bases lay outside the gene matches. The CDR3 length is 15 residues. Germline V gene sequence: CDR1 ENHRY, CDR2 SYGVKD. In DNA, the CDR3 is TGTGCCATCAGTGAGTCCTGGGACAGGAATGAAAAACTGTTTTTT. It yields the protein CAISESWDRNEKLFF.

The chain uses TRBV6-8 and TRBJ1-2; no clear D gene. Germline loops: CDR1 MNHGY, CDR2 SAAAGT. The length of the CDR3 is 17 residues. V was cut by 5 bases and J by 4 bases, with 23 bases left in between. CDR3 sequence: CASSETVRSRKTYGYTF. In DNA form, the CDR3 reads TGTGCCAGCAGTGAAACAGTACGCTCTAGAAAGACCTATGGCTACACCTTC.

At least ten counts were recorded for this clonotype. V gene TRBV12-3 or TRBV12-4 combines with J gene TRBJ1-2, with a weak D call TRBD1 (5 bases). V lost 5 bases and J 4 bases, leaving 23 bases between the germline ends. This CDR3 has 17 amino acids. The CDR3 sequence: CASSLSDSFRKTYGYTF. CDR3 sequence (DNA): TGTGCCAGCAGTCTCAGTGACAGCTTCCGAAAGACCTATGGCTACACCTTC.

There are many counts of this clonotype. This rearrangement joins TRBV11-3 to TRBJ2-7; possibly TRBD1 for D (6 bases). CDR1 is SGHNT and CDR2 is YENEEA in the germline V gene. This CDR3 spans 13 amino acids. V lost 5 bases and J 3 bases, leaving 11 bases between the germline ends. This CDR3 is CASSLRQDYEQYF. The CDR3 nucleotides read TGTGCCAGCAGCCTCCGACAGGACTACGAGCAGTACTTC.

In regard to this clonotype: A read error is possible here, since a much larger clone lies one base away. This chain connects TRBV20-1 to TRBJ1-1; a weak D match, TRBD1 (6 bases). The CDR3 is made up of 17 amino acids. Per the germline V gene, CDR1 is DFQATT and CDR2 is SNEGSKA (reference sequence). In DNA form, the CDR3 reads TGCAGTGCTAGAGGGCCCCCCGTTGGACAGACGTTACCTGAAGCTCTCTTT. Residues: CSARGPPVGQTLPEALF.

On this clonotype itself: This clone may be a read error of a much larger clone one base away. The final CDR3 position lacks the conserved phenylalanine or tryptophan, pointing to a likely read error. The chain uses TRBV5-3 and TRBJ1-2; D remains ambiguous. TRBV5-3 is an open reading frame, and its role is uncertain. The germline V and J ends were trimmed by 7 bases and 4 bases, with 23 bases remaining between them. There are 16 residues in the CDR3. CDR3 sequence: CARWTSVVRKTYGYTS. The CDR3 nucleotides are TGTGCCAGATGGACCTCAGTGGTGAGAAAGACCTATGGCTACACCTCC.

In this sample, this clonotype turned up many times. This chain links TRBV15 with TRBJ1-5, with a tentative D call TRBD1 (5 bases). The CDR3 is 18 residues long. Trimming took off 0 bases at V and 3 bases at J, with 18 bases between the two ends. The germline CDR1 and CDR2 sequences are LNHNV and YYDKDF (reference sequence). The chain's CDR3 is CATSRERRNSRANQPQHF. In nucleotides, the CDR3 is TGTGCCACCAGCAGAGAACGGAGAAATTCCAGGGCCAATCAGCCCCAGCATTTT.

This clonotype was seen a single time. A clone one base away is much larger, so this may be a read error. The chain carries TRBV2 and TRBJ1-2, with D hard to call. Germline V gene sequence: CDR1 SNHLY, CDR2 FYNNEI. V was shortened by 3 bases and J by 6 bases, with 11 bases between the two germline ends. This CDR3 is built from 13 residues. Here the CDR3 reads CASSESSFNGYTF. The CDR3 nucleotides are TGTGCCAGCAGTGAGTCCAGTTTTAATGGCTACACCTTC. Variable domain in full (rest from reference TRBV2 and TRBJ1-2): EPEVTQTPSHQVTQMGQEVILRCVPISNHLYFYWYRQILGQKVEFLVSFYNNEISEKSEIFDDQFSVERPDGSNFTLKIRSTKLEDSAMYFCASSESSFNGYTFGSGTRLTVV.

Concerning this clonotype: It may be a read error: a sequence one base away is much more abundant. V usage is TRBV27 and J usage is TRBJ2-7; tentative D call: TRBD2 (6 bases). Germline V gene data show CDR1 as MNHEY and CDR2 as SMNVEV (reference sequence). The CDR3 is made up of 16 amino acids. In nucleotides, the CDR3 is TGTGCCGGCAGTTGGGGTTTGCGGGACGGTCCCTACGAGCAGTACGTC. Amino acids: CAGSWGLRDGPYEQYV.